This entry features one TCR beta chain sequence. As processed by the authors: Estimation of nucleated cell counts was performed using reference gene primer amplification. Measured with immunoSEQ multiplex PCR; TCRdb has only the in-frame clones, and not every one. V and J calls and clone size are copied from that table; D and trimming were computed from the DNA. Of over 300,000 clones listed, around 88% are singletons. The sample is drawn from a study of blood T cell repertoires in COVID-19. Across the whole study: Material from acute and convalescent COVID-19 was sourced from the United States, Italy and Spain. T cells, B-cell-depleted T cells, or PBMCs provided the cDNA or gDNA that served as material.

This CDR3 spans 11 amino acids. Germline lookup yields CDR1 SGHTS and CDR2 YDEGEE. V was clipped by 1 base and J by 10 bases, with 5 bases between them. Sequencing was performed on peripheral blood. J is TRBJ1-4 and V is TRBV5-8; D not certain. The TCR comes from a woman aged 45 to 65 with acute or convalescent COVID-19. The CDR3 loop is CASSLTPKLFF. CDR3 DNA sequence: TGTGCCAGCAGCTTGACACCAAAACTGTTTTTT.